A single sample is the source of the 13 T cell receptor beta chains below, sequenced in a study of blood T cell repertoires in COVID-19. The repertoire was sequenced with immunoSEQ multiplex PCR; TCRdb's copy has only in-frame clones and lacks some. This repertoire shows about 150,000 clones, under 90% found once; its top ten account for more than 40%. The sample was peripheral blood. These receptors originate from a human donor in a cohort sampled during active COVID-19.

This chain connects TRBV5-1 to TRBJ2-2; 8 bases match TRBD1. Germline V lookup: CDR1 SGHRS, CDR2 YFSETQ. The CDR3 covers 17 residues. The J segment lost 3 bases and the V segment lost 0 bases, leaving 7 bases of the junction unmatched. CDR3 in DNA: TGCGCCAGCAGCTTGGAGGGCAGGGGGCTTGACACCGGGGAGCTGTTTTTT. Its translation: CASSLEGRGLDTGELFF. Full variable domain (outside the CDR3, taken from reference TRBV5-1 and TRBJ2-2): KAGVTQTPRYLIKTRGQQVTLSCSPISGHRSVSWYQQTPGQGLQFLFEYFSETQRNKGNFPGRFSGRQFSNSRSEMNVSTLELGDSALYLCASSLEGRGLDTGELFFGEGSRLTVL.

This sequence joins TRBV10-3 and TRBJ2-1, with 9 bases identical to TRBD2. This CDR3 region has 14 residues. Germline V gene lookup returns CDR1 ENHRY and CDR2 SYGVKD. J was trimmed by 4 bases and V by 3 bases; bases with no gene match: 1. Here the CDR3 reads CAISDTSGYNEQFF. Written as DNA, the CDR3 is TGTGCCATCAGTGATACTAGCGGGTACAATGAGCAGTTCTTC.

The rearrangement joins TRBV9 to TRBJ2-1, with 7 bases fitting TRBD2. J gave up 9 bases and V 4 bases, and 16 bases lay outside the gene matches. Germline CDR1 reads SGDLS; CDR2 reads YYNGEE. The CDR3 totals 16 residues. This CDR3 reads CASSPFGRESSGEQFF. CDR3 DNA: TGTGCCAGCAGCCCGTTCGGGCGGGAGTCTTCTGGTGAGCAGTTCTTC.

CDR3 loop: CASANPNTGELFF. DNA for the CDR3: TGTGCCAGCGCTAACCCGAACACCGGGGAGCTGTTTTTT. This chain connects TRBV4-2 to TRBJ2-2; no clear D gene. Trimming left V 8 bases short and J 0 bases short, with 7 bases between. The CDR3 is made up of 13 amino acids. Germline V gene sequence: CDR1 LGHNA, CDR2 YNFKEQ.

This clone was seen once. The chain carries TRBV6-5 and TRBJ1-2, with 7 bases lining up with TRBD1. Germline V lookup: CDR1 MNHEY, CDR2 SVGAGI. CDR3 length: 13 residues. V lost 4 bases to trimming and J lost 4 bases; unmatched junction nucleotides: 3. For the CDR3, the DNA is TGTGCCAGCAGTTTCAACAGGGGCTATGGCTACACCTTC. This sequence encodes CASSFNRGYGYTF.

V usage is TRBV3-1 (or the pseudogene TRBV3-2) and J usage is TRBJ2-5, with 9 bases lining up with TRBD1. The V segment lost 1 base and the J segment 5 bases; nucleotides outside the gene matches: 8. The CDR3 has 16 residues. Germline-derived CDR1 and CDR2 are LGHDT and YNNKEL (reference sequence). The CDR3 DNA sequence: TGTGCCAGCAGCCAAGGCTCCGGGACAGGGAGGGAGACCCAGTACTTC. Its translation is CASSQGSGTGRETQYF.

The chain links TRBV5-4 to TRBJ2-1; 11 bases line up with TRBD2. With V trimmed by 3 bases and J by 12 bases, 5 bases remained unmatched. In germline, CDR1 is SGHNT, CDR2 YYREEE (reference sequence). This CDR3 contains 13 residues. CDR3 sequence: CASSSTGLAGQFF. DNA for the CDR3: TGTGCCAGCAGCTCCACAGGACTAGCGGGGCAGTTCTTC. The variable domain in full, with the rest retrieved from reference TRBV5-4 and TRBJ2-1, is ETGVTQSPTHLIKTRGQQVTLRCSSQSGHNTVSWYQQALGQGPQFIFQYYREEENGRGNFPPRFSGLQFPNYSSELNVNALELDDSALYLCASSSTGLAGQFFGPGTRLTVL.

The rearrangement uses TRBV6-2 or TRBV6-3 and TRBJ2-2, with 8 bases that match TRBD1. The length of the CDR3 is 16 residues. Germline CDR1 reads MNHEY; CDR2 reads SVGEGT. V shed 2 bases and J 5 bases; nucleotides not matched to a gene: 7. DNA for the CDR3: TGTGCCAGCAGTTACCTTGGACAGGGAAGGACCGGGGAGCTGTTTTTT. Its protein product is CASSYLGQGRTGELFF.

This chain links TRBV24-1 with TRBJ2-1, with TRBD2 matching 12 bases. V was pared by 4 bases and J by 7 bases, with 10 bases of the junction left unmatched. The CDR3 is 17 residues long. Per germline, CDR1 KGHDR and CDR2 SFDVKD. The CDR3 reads CATSDHSSGRAGNEQFF. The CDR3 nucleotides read TGTGCCACCAGTGACCATTCTAGCGGGAGGGCCGGGAATGAGCAGTTCTTC.

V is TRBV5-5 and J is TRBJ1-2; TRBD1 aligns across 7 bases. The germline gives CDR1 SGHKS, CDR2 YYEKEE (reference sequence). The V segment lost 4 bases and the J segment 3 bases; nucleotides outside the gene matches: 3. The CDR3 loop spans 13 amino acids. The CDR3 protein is CASSPTGDYGYTF. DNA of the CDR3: TGTGCCAGCAGCCCTACAGGGGACTATGGCTACACCTTC.

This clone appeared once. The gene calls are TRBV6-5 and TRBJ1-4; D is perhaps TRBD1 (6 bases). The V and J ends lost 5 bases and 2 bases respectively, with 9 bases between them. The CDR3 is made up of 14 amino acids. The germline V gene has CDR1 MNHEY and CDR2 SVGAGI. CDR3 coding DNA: TGTGCCAGCAGTCGGACAGTGACTAATGAAAAACTGTTTTTT. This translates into CASSRTVTNEKLFF.

CDR3 sequence: CASSERQTGVAPAHYGYTF. Here the CDR3 DNA reads TGTGCCAGCAGTGAACGCCAAACAGGGGTTGCCCCCGCCCACTATGGCTACACCTTC. The rearrangement links TRBV6-1 to TRBJ1-2; 7 bases align to TRBD1. Germline CDR1 reads MNHNS; CDR2 reads SASEGT. This CDR3 contains 19 residues. V trimming: 2 bases; J trimming: 3 bases; junction bases outside the gene matches: 18.

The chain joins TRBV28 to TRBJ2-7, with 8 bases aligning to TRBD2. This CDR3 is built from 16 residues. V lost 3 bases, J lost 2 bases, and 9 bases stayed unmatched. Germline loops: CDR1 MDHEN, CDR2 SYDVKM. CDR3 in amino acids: CASSLGTTSETYEQYV. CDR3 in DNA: TGTGCCAGCAGTTTGGGAACGACTAGCGAGACCTACGAGCAGTACGTC.